This T cell receptor (beta chain) emerged from a study of early T cells in non-severe SARS-CoV-2 infection (dated by TCRdb to the early 2020s). A note on the overall study: TCR sequencing used bulk RNA from unsorted whole blood, so alpha and beta chains could not be paired. Points the paper makes about the study in general: Matching against VDJdb was skewed toward anti-spike CD8 responses, likely underestimated virus-specific expansions, and missed private and CD4 specificities.

This clonotype came up many times. Its antigen is not yet known. No base-level quality is on record; no much larger clone is a single base apart. The library was obtained by 5' RACE. The sequencer listed for this sample is NextSeq 500. To correct for sequencing error and PCR bias, the TCR library protocol tagged individual cDNA molecules with unique molecular identifiers. Both TCR alpha and beta chains were sequenced, and tight co-correlation was observed between alpha and beta sequence abundances in each sample. The authors processed their data as follows. V gene, J gene and CDR3 annotation of TCR sequences was performed with Decombinator V4. Expanded TCRs were defined as changing significantly between any two time points under a Poisson model with p below 0.0001. TCR abundances were normalised to the total number of TCRs sequenced per sample and expressed as counts per million. TRAV1-2 paired with TRAJ12, TRAJ20 or TRAJ33 defined MAIT TCRs, while TRAV10 paired with TRAJ18 defined iNKT TCRs. VDJdb, accessed 1 November 2021, was searched for CMV, EBV and SARS-CoV-2 annotated TCRs, excluding TCRs annotated for multiple antigens. TCRdb trimmed public reads at Q25 via fastp, called clones via MiXCR and kept in-frame beta chains. CDR3 protein duplicates are merged, each entry listing the most common genes and DNA. The V and J calls reflect TCRdb's pipeline rather than the authors' work. The sample table lists some 40,000 distinct CDR3 sequences, over 3.5% of them with a count of one. Jointly, the top ten make up around 5% of the sample.

A case-control design nested within a healthcare worker cohort in London, UK, was used, with weekly nasopharyngeal swab PCR tests and blood sampling performed. Healthcare workers were recruited between 23 and 31 March 2020, during the week of the UK lockdown, and were followed weekly for up to roughly 15 weeks. The germline V gene (reference sequence) gives CDR1 as MNHNY and CDR2 as SVGAGI. V was cut back by 4 bases and J by 4 bases, leaving a gap of 10 bases between them. The CDR3 holds 13 amino acids from the cysteine to the phenylalanine. Only the CDR3 DNA stays, 39 bases, in frame from base 1. This sequence originates from an adult who was a healthcare worker with PCR-confirmed SARS-CoV-2 infection or an uninfected control (not recorded which). The sequence links TRBV6-6 to TRBJ1-1; no D gene is confidently identified. Material for sequencing was whole blood. CDR3 region: CASSSNTATEAFF. Read as DNA, the sequence is TGTGCCAGCAGTTCCAATACGGCCACTGAAGCTTTCTTT.